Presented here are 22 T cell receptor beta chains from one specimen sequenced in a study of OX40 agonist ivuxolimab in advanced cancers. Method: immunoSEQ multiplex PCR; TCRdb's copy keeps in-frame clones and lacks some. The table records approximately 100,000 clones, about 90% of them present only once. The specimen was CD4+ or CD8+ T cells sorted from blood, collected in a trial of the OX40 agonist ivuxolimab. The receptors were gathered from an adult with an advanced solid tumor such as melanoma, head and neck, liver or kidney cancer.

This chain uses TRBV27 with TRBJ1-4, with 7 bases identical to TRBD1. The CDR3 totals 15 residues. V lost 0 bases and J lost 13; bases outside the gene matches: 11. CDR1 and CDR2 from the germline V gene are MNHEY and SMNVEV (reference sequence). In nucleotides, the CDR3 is TGTGCCAGCAGTTTATCCCAAATACGGACAGGTACACTGTTTTTT. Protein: CASSLSQIRTGTLFF.

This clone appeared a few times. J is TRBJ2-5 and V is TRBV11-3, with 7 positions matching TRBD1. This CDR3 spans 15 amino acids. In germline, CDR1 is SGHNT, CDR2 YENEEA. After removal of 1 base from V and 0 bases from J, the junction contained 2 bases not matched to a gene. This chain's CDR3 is CASSLGDSDQETQYF. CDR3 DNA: TGTGCCAGCAGCTTAGGGGACAGCGACCAAGAGACCCAGTACTTC. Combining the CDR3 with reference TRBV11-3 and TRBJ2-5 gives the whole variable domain EAGVVQSPRYKIIEKKQPVAFWCNPISGHNTLYWYLQNLGQGPELLIRYENEEAVDDSQLPKDRFSAERLKGVDSTLKIQPAELGDSAVYLCASSLGDSDQETQYFGPGTRLLVL.

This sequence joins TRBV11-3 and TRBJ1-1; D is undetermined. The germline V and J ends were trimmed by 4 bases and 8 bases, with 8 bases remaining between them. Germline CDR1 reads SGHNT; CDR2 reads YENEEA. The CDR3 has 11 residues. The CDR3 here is CASSSLVEAFF. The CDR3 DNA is TGTGCCAGCAGCTCATTGGTGGAAGCTTTCTTT.

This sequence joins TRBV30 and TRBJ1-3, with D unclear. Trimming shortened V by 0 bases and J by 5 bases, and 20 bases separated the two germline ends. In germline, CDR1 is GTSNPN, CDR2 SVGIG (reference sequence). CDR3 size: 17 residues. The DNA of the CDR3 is TGTGCCTGGAGTGTAGCGCAACGGACGGTCGAACGAAACACCATATATTTT. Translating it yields CAWSVAQRTVERNTIYF.

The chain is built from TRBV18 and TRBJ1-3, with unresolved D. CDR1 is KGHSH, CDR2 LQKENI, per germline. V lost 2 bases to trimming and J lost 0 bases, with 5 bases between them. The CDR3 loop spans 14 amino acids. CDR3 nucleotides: TGTGCCAGCTCACCAAAGACCTCTGGAAACACCATATATTTT. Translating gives CASSPKTSGNTIYF.

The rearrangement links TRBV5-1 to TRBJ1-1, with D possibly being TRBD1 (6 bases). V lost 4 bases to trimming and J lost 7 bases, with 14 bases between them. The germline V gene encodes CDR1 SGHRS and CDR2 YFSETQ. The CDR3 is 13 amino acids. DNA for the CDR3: TGCGCCAGCAGCCTGACAGGAACTGGTGAAGCTTTCTTT. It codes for CASSLTGTGEAFF.

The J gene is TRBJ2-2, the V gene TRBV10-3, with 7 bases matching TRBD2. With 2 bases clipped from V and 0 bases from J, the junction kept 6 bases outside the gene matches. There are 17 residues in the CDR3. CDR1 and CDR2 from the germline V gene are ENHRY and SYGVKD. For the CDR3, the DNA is TGTGCCATCAGTGAGGAGTCTAGCGGCCCGAACACCGGGGAGCTGTTTTTT. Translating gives CAISEESSGPNTGELFF.

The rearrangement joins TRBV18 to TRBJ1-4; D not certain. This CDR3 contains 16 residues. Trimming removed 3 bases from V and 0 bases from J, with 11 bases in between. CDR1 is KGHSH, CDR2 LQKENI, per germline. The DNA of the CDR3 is TGTGCCAGCTCACCCCTTTCCGTTGCAACTAATGAAAAACTGTTTTTT. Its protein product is CASSPLSVATNEKLFF.

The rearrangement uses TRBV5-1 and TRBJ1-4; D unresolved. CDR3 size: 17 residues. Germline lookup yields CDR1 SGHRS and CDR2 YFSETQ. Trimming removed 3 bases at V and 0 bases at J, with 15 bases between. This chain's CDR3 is CASSSFGRPATNEKLFF. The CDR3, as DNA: TGCGCCAGCAGCTCCTTTGGCAGGCCTGCAACTAATGAAAAACTGTTTTTT.

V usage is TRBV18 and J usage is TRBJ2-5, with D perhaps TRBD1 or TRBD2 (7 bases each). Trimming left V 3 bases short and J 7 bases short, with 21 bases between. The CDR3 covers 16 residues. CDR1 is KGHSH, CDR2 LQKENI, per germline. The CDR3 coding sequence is TGTGCCAGCTCACCGGGAGGGGGCGCGACCTGGGGGACCCAGTACTTC. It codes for CASSPGGGATWGTQYF.

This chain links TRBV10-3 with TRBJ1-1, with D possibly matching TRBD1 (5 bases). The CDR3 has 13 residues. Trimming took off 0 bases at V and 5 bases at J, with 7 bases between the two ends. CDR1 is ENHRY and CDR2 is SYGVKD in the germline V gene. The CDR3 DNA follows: TGTGCCATCAGTGAGTCCCGGGGGACTGAAGCTTTCTTT. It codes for CAISESRGTEAFF.

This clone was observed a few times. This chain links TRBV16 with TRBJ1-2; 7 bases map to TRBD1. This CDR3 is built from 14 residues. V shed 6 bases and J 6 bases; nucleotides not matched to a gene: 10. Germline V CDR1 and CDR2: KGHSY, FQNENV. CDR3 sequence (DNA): TGTGCCAGCAGGGAGGGGACAGCCTCTAATGGCTACACCTTC. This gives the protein CASREGTASNGYTF.

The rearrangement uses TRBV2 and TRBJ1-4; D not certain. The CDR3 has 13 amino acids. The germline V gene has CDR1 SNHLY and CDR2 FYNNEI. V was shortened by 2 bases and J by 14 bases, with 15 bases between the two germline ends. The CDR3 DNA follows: TGTGCCAGCAGTGAACCCCGGGGAGCGTTCCTGTTTTTT. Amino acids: CASSEPRGAFLFF.

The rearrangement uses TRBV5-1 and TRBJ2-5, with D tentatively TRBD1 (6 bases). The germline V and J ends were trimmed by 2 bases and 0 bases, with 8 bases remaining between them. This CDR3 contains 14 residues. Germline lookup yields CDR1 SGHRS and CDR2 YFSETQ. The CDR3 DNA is TGCGCCAGCAGCTTAACAGGGTACCAAGAGACCCAGTACTTC. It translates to CASSLTGYQETQYF.

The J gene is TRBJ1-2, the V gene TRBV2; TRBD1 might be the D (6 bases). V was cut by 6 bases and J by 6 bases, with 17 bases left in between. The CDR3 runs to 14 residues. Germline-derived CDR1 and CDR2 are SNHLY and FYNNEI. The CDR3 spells CASSPLRGGDGYTF. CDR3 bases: TGTGCCAGCAGCCCACTCAGGGGCGGGGATGGCTACACCTTC.

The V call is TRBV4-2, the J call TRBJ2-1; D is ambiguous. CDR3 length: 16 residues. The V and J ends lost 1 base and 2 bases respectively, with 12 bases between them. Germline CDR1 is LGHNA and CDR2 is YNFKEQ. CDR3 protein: CASSQALEITYNEQFF. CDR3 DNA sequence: TGTGCCAGCAGCCAAGCCCTAGAGATTACCTACAATGAGCAGTTCTTC.

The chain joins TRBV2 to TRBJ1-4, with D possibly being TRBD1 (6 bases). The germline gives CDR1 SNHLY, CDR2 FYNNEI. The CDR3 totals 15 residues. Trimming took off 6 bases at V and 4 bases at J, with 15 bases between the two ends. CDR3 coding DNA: TGTGCCAGCAGACGTGACAGGCTAAATAATGAAAAACTGTTTTTT. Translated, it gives CASRRDRLNNEKLFF.

The CDR3 nucleotides are TGTGCCAGCAGCCCCAGACAGGGCCGGGGGACTAATGAAAAACTGTTTTTT. It is translated as CASSPRQGRGTNEKLFF. The chain has TRBV7-9 and TRBJ1-4, with TRBD1 identical over 7 bases. CDR1 SEHNR and CDR2 FQNEAQ come from the germline V gene (reference sequence). The CDR3 sequence is 17 residues long. Unmatched junction bases numbered 11, after V lost 5 bases and J lost 2 bases. The complete variable domain, with remaining parts taken from reference TRBV7-9 and TRBJ1-4, reads DTGVSQNPRHKITKRGQNVTFRCDPISEHNRLYWYRQTLGQGPEFLTYFQNEAQLEKSRLLSDRFSAERPKGSFSTLEIQRTEQGDSAMYLCASSPRQGRGTNEKLFFGSGTQLSVL.

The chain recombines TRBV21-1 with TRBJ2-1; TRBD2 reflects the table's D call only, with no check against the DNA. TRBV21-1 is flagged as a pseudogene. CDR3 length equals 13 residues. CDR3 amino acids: CASSKGQRNEQFF. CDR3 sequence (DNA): TGTGCCAGCAGCAAAGGCCAGCGGAATGAGCAGTTCTTC.

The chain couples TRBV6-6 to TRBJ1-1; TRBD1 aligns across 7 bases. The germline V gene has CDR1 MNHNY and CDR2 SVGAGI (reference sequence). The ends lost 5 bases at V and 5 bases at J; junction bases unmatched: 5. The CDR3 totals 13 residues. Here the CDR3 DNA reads TGTGCCAGCAGTCCAACCAGGGGGACTGAAGCTTTCTTT. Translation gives CASSPTRGTEAFF.

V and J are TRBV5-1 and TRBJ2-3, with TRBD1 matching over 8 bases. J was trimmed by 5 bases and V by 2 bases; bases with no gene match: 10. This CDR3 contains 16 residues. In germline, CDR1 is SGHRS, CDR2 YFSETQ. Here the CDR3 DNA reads TGCGCCAGCAGCTTAAACCCAGGGGGCGTTGAAGATACGCAGTATTTT. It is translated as CASSLNPGGVEDTQYF. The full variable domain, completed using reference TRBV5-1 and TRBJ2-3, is KAGVTQTPRYLIKTRGQQVTLSCSPISGHRSVSWYQQTPGQGLQFLFEYFSETQRNKGNFPGRFSGRQFSNSRSEMNVSTLELGDSALYLCASSLNPGGVEDTQYFGPGTRLTVL.

The CDR3 nucleotides read TGTGCCAGCAGCCAAGAGGGGACAGTCACCGGGGAGCTGTTTTTT. Its protein product is CASSQEGTVTGELFF. This sequence joins TRBV14 and TRBJ2-2; 7 bases are a match to TRBD1. CDR1 SGHDN and CDR2 FVKESK come from the germline V gene. The length of the CDR3 is 15 residues. J gave up 4 bases and V 0 bases, and 2 bases lay outside the gene matches. The full variable domain, with the rest looked up from reference TRBV14 and TRBJ2-2, is EAGVTQFPSHSVIEKGQTVTLRCDPISGHDNLYWYRRVMGKEIKFLLHFVKESKQDESGMPNNRFLAERTGGTYSTLKVQPAELEDSGVYFCASSQEGTVTGELFFGEGSRLTVL.